Ten or more counts support the clone carrying this T cell receptor beta chain. Its antigen is not identified. cDNA molecules, individually, were tagged with unique molecular identifiers. TCRdb used MiXCR to reprocess the 5' RACE reads, holding one entry per CDR3 protein. The sample holds approximately 110,000 distinct CDR3 sequences, 14% to 15% seen once. This sample is drawn from a study of early T cells in non-severe SARS-CoV-2 infection. On the study more broadly: Sequencing targeted bulk RNA from unsorted whole blood, leaving chains unpaired.

Study-level results: Private and CD4 specificities were missed by VDJdb matching, which favored anti-spike CD8 responses.

Losses at the gene ends were 4 bases for V and 0 bases for J; bases not matched to a gene: 23. Looked up from germline, CDR1 is GTSNPN and CDR2 is SVGIG (reference sequence). The CDR3 length is 21 residues. The sequenced sample was whole blood. The sequence was collected from an adult who was a healthcare worker with PCR-confirmed SARS-CoV-2 infection or an uninfected control (not recorded which). The V and J genes are TRBV30 and TRBJ1-1; 10 bases are a match to TRBD1. The CDR3 here is CAWTSGWGQGPVTGMNTEAFF. The DNA for the CDR3 is TGTGCCTGGACTTCTGGTTGGGGACAGGGGCCCGTGACCGGTATGAACACTGAAGCTTTCTTT.